The 30 T cell receptor beta chains in this list originate from one sample, sequenced in a study of PD-1 and CTLA-4 blockade in melanoma. Assay used: immunoSEQ multiplex PCR; TCRdb lists only in-frame clones, some missing. The sample lists 25,000 to 35,000 clones, 75% to 95% seen once, with roughly 9% in the top ten. The sequenced sample was CD8+ T cells from peripheral blood, obtained from a patient given anti-PD-1 treatment. These receptors came from a human donor with melanoma.

This chain joins TRBV2 and TRBJ2-2; D not resolved. The CDR3 is 13 amino acids. The V gene's germline CDR1 is SNHLY and CDR2 FYNNEI. V was pared by 10 bases and J by 6 bases, with 15 bases between. Written as DNA, the CDR3 is TGTGCCACCCCCTCCTTAGGATCCGGGGAGCTGTTTTTT. Amino acid sequence: CATPSLGSGELFF.

This chain links TRBV7-8 with TRBJ1-5; D call uncertain. V dropped 5 bases and J dropped 5 bases, with 22 bases sitting between them. Germline-derived CDR1 and CDR2 are SGHVS and FQNEAQ. The CDR3 is 17 amino acids. The DNA of the CDR3 is TGTGCCAGCAGCCATAGTGATGAAGGTTTTGGGTATCAGCCCCAGCATTTT. Translation: CASSHSDEGFGYQPQHF.

The chain is built from TRBV24-1 and TRBJ2-5; 9 bases map to TRBD2. Germline CDR1 KGHDR, CDR2 SFDVKD. V was clipped by 3 bases and J by 2 bases; unmatched bases: 6. CDR3 length: 16 amino acids. CDR3 sequence reads: CATSDVWAGGQETQYF. The CDR3 DNA reads as TGTGCCACCAGTGATGTTTGGGCGGGAGGGCAAGAGACCCAGTACTTC.

The DNA for the CDR3 is TGTGCCAGCAGCCTAAGGGGTGATCAGGGTCAAGAGACCCAGTACTTC. Translation: CASSLRGDQGQETQYF. The V gene is TRBV4-2, the J gene TRBJ2-5, with D possibly being TRBD1 (5 bases). The CDR3 has 16 residues. Trimming shortened V by 4 bases and J by 2 bases, and 17 bases separated the two germline ends. The germline gives CDR1 LGHNA, CDR2 YNFKEQ.

This clone was seen a single time. The CDR3 DNA reads TGTGCCAGCAGTCGGCTGCCGGGGACTAGCGGGGAGGAGACCCAGTACTTC. As protein: CASSRLPGTSGEETQYF. The chain joins TRBV27 to TRBJ2-5, with TRBD2 identical over 13 bases. The trim removed 5 bases at V and 5 bases at J, leaving 11 bases unmatched. The germline gives CDR1 MNHEY, CDR2 SMNVEV (reference sequence). CDR3 length: 17 amino acids.

V usage is TRBV6-5 and J usage is TRBJ2-5, with 8 bases lining up with TRBD1. Germline-derived CDR1 and CDR2 are MNHEY and SVGAGI. V was clipped by 5 bases and J by 2 bases; unmatched bases: 4. The CDR3 runs 14 residues. CDR3 nucleotides: TGTGCCAGCAGTCACGGGACAGGACAAGAGACCCAGTACTTC. As protein: CASSHGTGQETQYF.

This chain links TRBV2 with TRBJ2-7; D may match TRBD1 or TRBD2 (5 bases each). The ends were cut back, 3 bases at V and 0 bases at J, with 6 bases in the middle. From germline, CDR1 is SNHLY and CDR2 FYNNEI. This CDR3 is built from 13 residues. This chain's CDR3 is CASSEGVSYEQYF. The CDR3 DNA reads as TGTGCCAGCAGTGAGGGGGTCTCCTACGAGCAGTACTTC.

J is TRBJ2-1 and V is TRBV5-6; D may be TRBD1 (5 bases). There are 16 residues in the CDR3. Germline V CDR1 and CDR2: SGHDT, YYEEEE. The V gene lost 4 bases and the J gene lost 3 bases, with 17 bases spanning the gap. The CDR3 DNA follows: TGTGCCAGCAGCAGCAACAGGCTCTTGCACTACAATGAGCAGTTCTTC. This encodes CASSSNRLLHYNEQFF.

This CDR3 is CATGTTGGEVPYNEQFF. Here the CDR3 DNA reads TGTGCCACCGGGACGACGGGGGGAGAGGTGCCTTACAATGAGCAGTTCTTC. The gene calls are TRBV24-1 and TRBJ2-1, with TRBD2 matching over 7 bases. Germline lookup yields CDR1 KGHDR and CDR2 SFDVKD. The length of the CDR3 is 17 residues. V gave up 9 bases and J gave up 4 bases; unmatched junction bases: 17.

The rearrangement uses TRBV27 and TRBJ2-1; TRBD1 matches at 9 bases. CDR1 MNHEY and CDR2 SMNVEV come from the germline V gene (reference sequence). The CDR3 is 16 amino acids. Unmatched junction bases numbered 14, after V lost 5 bases and J lost 9 bases. CDR3 in amino acids: CASSPPQQGAKGEQFF. Here the CDR3 DNA reads TGTGCCAGCAGTCCTCCTCAACAGGGGGCAAAGGGTGAGCAGTTCTTC.

The chain recombines TRBV29-1 with TRBJ2-5; weak D call: TRBD1 (6 bases). V lost 0 bases and J lost 2, with 10 bases in between. This CDR3 has 14 residues. Germline lookup yields CDR1 SQVTM and CDR2 ANQGSEA. CDR3 DNA sequence: TGCAGCGTTGAAGATCTTACAGGGCAAGAGACCCAGTACTTC. It specifies CSVEDLTGQETQYF.

The CDR3 region is CASSPHRVDWEKLFF. The CDR3 coding sequence is TGTGCCAGCAGCCCTCACAGGGTGGATTGGGAAAAACTGTTTTTT. This chain joins TRBV7-8 and TRBJ1-4; perhaps TRBD1 as D (6 bases). V lost 5 bases, J lost 8 bases, and 18 bases lay in between. From germline, CDR1 is SGHVS and CDR2 FQNEAQ. The CDR3 contains 15 residues.

Of note for this clone: The same CDR3 also results from other DNA sequences found in this sample. J is TRBJ1-4 and V is TRBV7-9; D remains ambiguous. V lost 3 bases, J lost 0 bases, and 2 bases lay in between. The CDR3 spans 13 residues. The germline V gene encodes CDR1 SEHNR and CDR2 FQNEAQ (reference sequence). CDR3 sequence (DNA): TGTGCCAGCAGCTTTACAACTAATGAAAAACTGTTTTTT. This encodes CASSFTTNEKLFF.

The chain uses TRBV12-3 or TRBV12-4 and TRBJ2-3, with D uncertain. CDR3 length: 13 amino acids. With 0 bases removed from V and 4 bases from J, the gap between germline ends came to 5 bases. The CDR3 is CASSLAGSDTQYF. The DNA for the CDR3 is TGTGCCAGCAGTTTAGCGGGGTCAGATACGCAGTATTTT.

The chain joins TRBV27 to TRBJ1-5, with no clear D. This CDR3 is 15 amino acids long. V lost 5 bases and J lost 4, with 15 bases in between. The germline V gene encodes CDR1 MNHEY and CDR2 SMNVEV (reference sequence). The chain's CDR3 is CASSPGSSANQPQHF. In DNA form, the CDR3 reads TGTGCCAGCAGTCCCGGATCCAGCGCAAATCAGCCCCAGCATTTT.

This chain connects TRBV28 to TRBJ2-7, with 11 positions matching TRBD1. Germline lookup yields CDR1 MDHEN and CDR2 SYDVKM. The CDR3 extends over 16 amino acids. V shed 5 bases, J shed 2 bases, and the junction held 8 bases outside the gene matches. CDR3: CASSRERTGGTYEQYF. DNA of the CDR3: TGTGCCAGCAGTCGCGAAAGGACAGGGGGCACCTACGAGCAGTACTTC.

The rearrangement links TRBV11-2 to TRBJ2-5; D remains unclear. V was shortened by 2 bases and J by 4 bases, with 11 bases between the two germline ends. CDR3 length: 14 amino acids. Germline V gene sequence: CDR1 SGHAT, CDR2 FQNNGV. For the CDR3, the DNA is TGTGCCAGCAGCTTAAGGAGAAGAGTAGAGACCCAGTACTTC. This gives the protein CASSLRRRVETQYF.

J is TRBJ2-3 and V is TRBV7-9; 7 bases are a match to TRBD2. V shed 1 base and J 5 bases; nucleotides not matched to a gene: 12. Per germline, CDR1 SEHNR and CDR2 FQNEAQ (reference sequence). The CDR3 has 17 amino acids. The CDR3 bases are TGTGCCAGCAGCTTAGGAGCGGGGCCTGTAGGAGGAGATACGCAGTATTTT. Protein: CASSLGAGPVGGDTQYF.

The chain recombines TRBV29-1 with TRBJ2-7; possible D gene TRBD1, 5 bases. The CDR3 runs to 11 residues. Germline V gene data show CDR1 as SQVTM and CDR2 as ANQGSEA. V lost 4 bases, J lost 5 bases, and 9 bases lay in between. CDR3: CSVVGDDEQYF. The CDR3 nucleotides are TGCAGCGTTGTAGGGGATGACGAGCAGTACTTC.

The J gene is TRBJ1-5, the V gene TRBV12-3 or TRBV12-4; no firm D call. The CDR3 spans 12 residues. The V and J ends lost 1 base and 7 bases respectively, with 5 bases between them. The DNA for the CDR3 is TGTGCCAGCAGTTTAGGAGAACAGCCCCAGCATTTT. It specifies CASSLGEQPQHF.

The chain couples TRBV9 to TRBJ2-7; D tentatively reads TRBD1 or TRBD2 (6 bases each). Looked up from germline, CDR1 is SGDLS and CDR2 is YYNGEE. This CDR3 region has 14 residues. V was shortened by 0 bases and J by 5 bases, with 12 bases between the two germline ends. CDR3 protein: CASSVGGGSDEQYF. The CDR3 DNA follows: TGTGCCAGCAGCGTAGGAGGGGGGAGTGACGAGCAGTACTTC.

V is TRBV7-8 and J is TRBJ1-6; D remains ambiguous. This CDR3 is built from 15 residues. Germline lookup yields CDR1 SGHVS and CDR2 FQNEAQ. V was clipped by 5 bases and J by 7 bases, with 15 bases between them. The CDR3 loop is CASSQLVEGNSPLHF. The CDR3 DNA is TGTGCCAGCAGCCAGCTCGTGGAGGGAAATTCACCCCTCCACTTT.

The chain employs TRBV27 and TRBJ2-7, with a weak D call TRBD2 (5 bases). The CDR3 covers 12 residues. V was shortened by 8 bases and J by 0 bases, with 8 bases between the two germline ends. Germline V gene lookup returns CDR1 MNHEY and CDR2 SMNVEV (reference sequence). CDR3 coding DNA: TGTGCCAGCTTTACTAGCTCCTACGAGCAGTACTTC. This encodes CASFTSSYEQYF.

This chain uses TRBV10-2 with TRBJ1-4; D ambiguous. There are 16 residues in the CDR3. Germline CDR1 WSHSY, CDR2 SAAADI. With 1 base removed from V and 0 bases from J, the gap between germline ends came to 9 bases. The CDR3 nucleotides are TGCGCCAGCAGTGAGTTGGGTCAGACAACTAATGAAAAACTGTTTTTT. This translates into CASSELGQTTNEKLFF.

The chain's CDR3 is CAWSSSLYEQYF. The CDR3 DNA sequence: TGTGCCTGGAGTTCCAGCCTCTACGAGCAGTACTTC. J is TRBJ2-7 and V is TRBV30; the D is unclear. CDR3 length equals 12 residues. With 2 bases removed from V and 3 bases from J, the gap between germline ends came to 8 bases. Germline V gene lookup returns CDR1 GTSNPN and CDR2 SVGIG (reference sequence).

This rearrangement joins TRBV7-2 to TRBJ1-2; D gene ambiguous. The germline gives CDR1 SGHTA, CDR2 FQGNSA. V gave up 6 bases and J gave up 3 bases, with 29 bases separating them. CDR3 size: 19 residues. CDR3 protein: CASSPAPAAGVGSDYGYTF. The CDR3 region has the DNA TGTGCCAGCAGTCCGGCCCCCGCAGCCGGCGTAGGGTCTGACTATGGCTACACCTTC.

V is TRBV30 and J is TRBJ2-7, with 7 bases lining up with TRBD1. The CDR3 length is 12 residues. Germline V gene data show CDR1 as GTSNPN and CDR2 as SVGIG (reference sequence). V was pared by 0 bases and J by 6 bases, with 2 bases of the junction left unmatched. This CDR3 reads CAWSVAGGEQYF. The CDR3 DNA is TGTGCCTGGAGTGTGGCAGGGGGCGAGCAGTACTTC.

The J gene is TRBJ2-1, the V gene TRBV5-1, with 8 bases lining up with TRBD2. CDR1 and CDR2 from the germline V gene are SGHRS and YFSETQ. V trimming: 0 bases; J trimming: 7 bases; junction bases outside the gene matches: 12. This CDR3 is built from 17 residues. The CDR3: CASSLAELAGGGNEQFF. DNA for the CDR3: TGCGCCAGCAGCTTGGCCGAGTTGGCGGGAGGCGGAAATGAGCAGTTCTTC.

The rearrangement uses TRBV28 and TRBJ2-7; D possibly corresponds to TRBD1 (6 bases). The ends were cut back, 2 bases at V and 2 bases at J, with 13 bases in the middle. Germline-derived CDR1 and CDR2 are MDHEN and SYDVKM. This CDR3 is built from 15 residues. The DNA of the CDR3 is TGTGCCAGCAGTTTAGTGCAGGGGCCAGCCTACGAGCAGTACTTC. This translates into CASSLVQGPAYEQYF.

In regard to this clone: Other DNA sequences in the same sample also yield this CDR3. CDR3 sequence reads: CASSLSGASGNTIYF. Written as DNA, the CDR3 is TGTGCCAGTAGTCTCAGTGGGGCGTCTGGAAACACCATATATTTT. This chain uses TRBV19 with TRBJ1-3; D may be TRBD1 (5 bases). Germline assignment: CDR1 LNHDA and CDR2 SQIVND (reference sequence). The V end lost 5 bases, the J end lost 1 base, and 12 bases lay between the germline ends. The CDR3 spans 15 residues.